The present entry profiles one T cell receptor (beta chain) with its context. Its antigen is not identified. Positive CCR7 selection of CD45RO-negative cells yielded the naive CD8 cells, and terminally differentiated effector memory CD45RA+ cells were excluded. Recent acute infections and vaccinations were absent in the healthy HIV-negative adult donors. The data belong to a study of shared clonotypes between healthy human individuals. In the study overall: Each donor's CD4 naive and CD4 memory cells filled three plates apiece, CD8 naive two, and CD8 memory one.

CDR1 MNHEY and CDR2 SMNVEV come from the germline V gene (reference sequence). The CDR3 loop spans 17 amino acids. The junction had 17 bases not matched to a gene; V was cut back by 6 bases and J by 6 bases. Overall study findings and caveats: A handful of donors showed sharing of about 4.7% of naive CD4 clonotypes. Rarefaction indicated that sorted-subset sequencing remained incomplete although depth was large.

Measured with immunoSEQ multiplex PCR; TCRdb has only the in-frame clones, and not every one. The repertoire holds millions of clones, with about 92% as singletons. The sequenced sample consisted of naive CD8+ T cells from PBMCs. This clonotype was sampled from a young man in good health. Some clones in this sample may be carry-over from other donors' samples. This chain connects TRBV27 to TRBJ2-7, with TRBD1 matching 10 bases. The CDR3 region has the DNA TGTGCCAGCAGACATCATCCCCGGGACAGGGGTTCGGGCGAGCAGTACTTC. Its protein product is CASRHHPRDRGSGEQYF.